These T cell receptor beta chains were read from a single sample in a study of regulatory dendritic cells for organ transplantation. Using immunoSEQ multiplex PCR, the repertoire was profiled, and TCRdb retains in-frame clones only, with some absent. The repertoire holds roughly 12,000 clones, about 70% seen once, with 0.6% to 0.65% in the top ten. Antigens of these TCRs are unknown. The material sequenced was naive CD4+ T cells from blood cultured with regulatory dendritic cells. These receptors were taken from a human donor in good health. The CDR3 runs from the conserved cysteine through the conserved F or W. D genes are given only for firm matches. Size values are once, few and many counts, or a class for expanded clones, and some rows have none.

V	D	size	J	DNA	CDR3
TRBV2	TRBD2	few	TRBJ2-5	TGTGCCAGCAGTGAGGTGACTAGCGGGGCGGGGGAGACCCAGTACTTC	CASSEVTSGAGETQYF
TRBV18	NA	NA	TRBJ1-1	TGTGCCAGCTCACCCCTGAGGGGGACTGAAGCTTTCTTT	CASSPLRGTEAFF
TRBV7-2	TRBD2	NA	TRBJ2-5	TGTGCCAGCAGCTTAAAACCAGCGGGGGGTACCCTGTACCAAGAGACCCAGTACTTC	CASSLKPAGGTLYQETQYF
TRBV7-9	NA	NA	TRBJ1-2	TGTGCCAGCAGCTTCGAGGGCTACACCTTC	CASSFEGYTF
TRBV2	TRBD1	NA	TRBJ1-2	TGTGCCAGCAGGGTCAGACAGGGTAACTATGGCTACACCTTC	CASRVRQGNYGYTF
TRBV2	NA	NA	TRBJ2-5	TGTGCCAGCAGTGATAGGCAGGAAGAGACCCAGTACTTC	CASSDRQEETQYF
TRBV5-1	NA	NA	TRBJ2-5	TGCGCCAGCAGCTTGCCGCAGGGCGAGACCCAGTACTTC	CASSLPQGETQYF
TRBV6-1	NA	NA	TRBJ1-5	TGTGCCAGCAGACCCAGGGGAGGCAATCAGCCCCAGCATTTT	CASRPRGGNQPQHF
TRBV6-6	NA	NA	TRBJ1-6	TGTGCCAGCAGTTCAGGGGTCGATAATTCACCCCTCCACTTT	CASSSGVDNSPLHF
TRBV5-4	NA	NA	TRBJ2-3	TGTGCCAGCAGCTTGGCCATAGCAAGCACAGATACGCAGTATTTT	CASSLAIASTDTQYF
TRBV7-2	NA	few	TRBJ1-5	TGTGCCAGCAGCTTTCAGGGACAGCCCCAGCATTTT	CASSFQGQPQHF
TRBV7-2	NA	NA	TRBJ2-5	TGTGCCAGCAGCCTCCCCCCAGAGACCCAGTACTTC	CASSLPPETQYF
TRBV5-4	NA	few	TRBJ2-7	TGTGCCAGCAGCTTGGGGCGACAGGATACCTACGAGCAGTACTTC	CASSLGRQDTYEQYF
TRBV7-2	TRBD2	few	TRBJ2-4	TGTGCCAGCAGCTTAGGGCTAGCGGGGGGAGACATTCAGTACTTC	CASSLGLAGGDIQYF
TRBV21-1	NA	NA	TRBJ1-5	TGTGCCAGCAGCAAGGTGGGGGCGTGCAATCAGCCCCAGCATTTT	CASSKVGACNQPQHF
TRBV5-6	NA	NA	TRBJ2-7	TGTGCCAGCAGCTTGGTTGAGGCCTCTTCCGAGCAGTACTTC	CASSLVEASSEQYF
TRBV6-5	TRBD1	once	TRBJ2-7	TGTGCCAGCAGTTACGGGACAGTCGCCTCCTACGAGCAGTACTTC	CASSYGTVASYEQYF
TRBV25-1	NA	NA	TRBJ1-2	TGTGCCAGCAGTGAACGCAGGGGCGGCTACACCTTC	CASSERRGGYTF
TRBV18	NA	once	TRBJ2-2	TGTGCCAGCTCACCGTATGTCGCCAGGGCGAACACCGGGGAGCTGTTTTTT	CASSPYVARANTGELFF
TRBV6-1	TRBD2	NA	TRBJ2-5	TGTGCCAGCAGTGCTAGCGGGGGACAGCAAGAGACCCAGTACTTC	CASSASGGQQETQYF
TRBV6-1	TRBD1	NA	TRBJ2-2	TGTGCCAGCGGACAGGGCGGCGGGGAGCTGTTTTTT	CASGQGGGELFF
TRBV5-4	NA	few	TRBJ2-6	TGTGCCAGCAGCTTGGTAGGGGCTGGGGCCAACGTCCTGACTTTC	CASSLVGAGANVLTF
TRBV15	TRBD2	NA	TRBJ2-7	TGTGCCACCAGCAGAGGGACTAGCGGGGGAAACGAGCAGTACTTC	CATSRGTSGGNEQYF
TRBV2	TRBD1	NA	TRBJ1-6	TGTGCCAGCAGTATAACCGGGACAGGGAATTCACCCCTCCACTTT	CASSITGTGNSPLHF
TRBV2	NA	NA	TRBJ1-5	TGTGCCAGCAGTTTCCAGGGCGCGGAGCAGCCCCAGCATTTT	CASSFQGAEQPQHF
TRBV9	NA	NA	TRBJ1-5	TGTGCCAGCAGCGTATACAGGCTTGGTCAGCCCCAGCATTTT	CASSVYRLGQPQHF